Below are 8 T cell receptor beta chains sequenced from a single sample in a study of cytomegalovirus exposure and HLA in healthy donors. Primers for the PCR totalled 60 Vbeta and 13 Jbeta. Sequenced by immunoSEQ multiplex PCR; TCRdb stores in-frame clones only, minus some. Among about 150,000 clones listed, around 77% were seen once. The source material was PBMCs. The origin of the receptors is a middle-aged man in good health and CMV-seronegative.

The V gene is TRBV7-2, the J gene TRBJ2-3; 8 bases are a match to TRBD1. Per the germline V gene, CDR1 is SGHTA and CDR2 is FQGNSA. The CDR3 length is 18 residues. V shed 2 bases, J shed 4 bases, and the junction held 14 bases outside the gene matches. The CDR3 coding sequence is TGTGCCAGCAGCTTAACAGGGGTCGCCAGGGGGCCACCAGATACGCAGTATTTT. It yields the protein CASSLTGVARGPPDTQYF. Full variable domain (remainder filled in from reference TRBV7-2 and TRBJ2-3): GAGVSQSPSNKVTEKGKDVELRCDPISGHTALYWYRQSLGQGLEFLIYFQGNSAPDKSGLPSDRFSAERTGGSVSTLTIQRTQQEDSAVYLCASSLTGVARGPPDTQYFGPGTRLTVL.

The chain couples TRBV5-1 to TRBJ1-2, with D possibly being TRBD1 (6 bases). The CDR3 has 13 residues. CDR1 is SGHRS, CDR2 YFSETQ, per germline. V was trimmed by 2 bases and J by 8 bases, leaving 13 bases between them. The CDR3: CASSFPTGGGYTF. Written as DNA, the CDR3 is TGCGCCAGCAGCTTTCCGACAGGTGGCGGCTACACCTTC.

The chain has TRBV29-1 and TRBJ2-7; D gene unclear. The CDR3 is 13 amino acids. V lost 7 bases, J lost 6 bases, and 19 bases lay in between. In germline, CDR1 is SQVTM, CDR2 ANQGSEA. CDR3 bases: TGCAGCGGCAGAGACACCCAAGGTGCCGAGCAGTACTTC. As protein: CSGRDTQGAEQYF.

This clone has just a few counts. This sequence joins TRBV15 and TRBJ2-3, with D maybe TRBD2 (5 bases). V lost 4 bases and J lost 4, with 21 bases in between. This CDR3 is 17 amino acids long. CDR1 and CDR2 (germline): LNHNV, YYDKDF (reference sequence). The CDR3, as DNA: TGTGCCACCAGCATCCAAGCTATCGGGGTTTATGCAGATACGCAGTATTTT. Protein sequence: CATSIQAIGVYADTQYF. Complete variable domain (other parts from reference TRBV15 and TRBJ2-3): DAMVIQNPRYQVTQFGKPVTLSCSQTLNHNVMYWYQQKSSQAPKLLFHYYDKDFNNEADTPDNFQSRRPNTSFCFLDIRSPGLGDTAMYLCATSIQAIGVYADTQYFGPGTRLTVL.

The table lists this clone with a few counts. The chain combines TRBV7-8 with TRBJ2-7; D remains unclear. The CDR3 is 13 amino acids. V lost 7 bases and J 4 bases, leaving 14 bases between the germline ends. The V gene's germline CDR1 is SGHVS and CDR2 FQNEAQ. CDR3 amino acids: CASKQRQAYEQYF. The CDR3 region has the DNA TGTGCCAGCAAGCAAAGGCAGGCATACGAGCAGTACTTC.

In its sample, this clone was seen once. This chain links TRBV2 with TRBJ1-1; 7 bases map to TRBD1. In germline, CDR1 is SNHLY, CDR2 FYNNEI. Unmatched junction bases numbered 9, after V lost 6 bases and J lost 8 bases. The CDR3 has 13 amino acids. CDR3 sequence: CASRDYTGAEAFF. CDR3 DNA sequence: TGTGCCAGCAGGGACTACACAGGGGCAGAAGCTTTCTTT.

The J gene is TRBJ1-1, the V gene TRBV9, with 7 nucleotides matching TRBD1. Germline V gene data show CDR1 as SGDLS and CDR2 as YYNGEE. V shed 3 bases and J 0 bases; nucleotides not matched to a gene: 2. This CDR3 has 14 amino acids. The CDR3 spells CASSATGLNTEAFF. CDR3 in DNA: TGTGCCAGCAGCGCGACAGGGCTGAACACTGAAGCTTTCTTT.

This clone has more than one count but fewer than ten. This chain connects TRBV30 to TRBJ2-5; D remains ambiguous. The CDR3 spans 12 residues. The germline gives CDR1 GTSNPN, CDR2 SVGIG (reference sequence). V was trimmed by 0 bases and J by 3 bases, leaving 5 bases between them. The CDR3 reads CAWSVTEETQYF. CDR3 DNA: TGTGCCTGGAGTGTAACAGAAGAGACCCAGTACTTC.